A single sample is the source of the 20 T cell receptor beta chains below, sequenced in a study of blood T cell repertoires in COVID-19. Measured with immunoSEQ multiplex PCR; TCRdb has only the in-frame clones, and not every one. The data contain roughly 41,000 clones, about four fifths of them singletons. The sequenced sample consisted of peripheral blood. The receptors originated from a woman older than 75 with acute or convalescent COVID-19.

This clone was seen only a few times. V is TRBV18 and J is TRBJ1-2, with unresolved D. Trimming pared 0 bases from V and 1 base from J, leaving 9 bases between. This CDR3 spans 15 amino acids. The germline V gene encodes CDR1 KGHSH and CDR2 LQKENI. CDR3 DNA: TGTGCCAGCTCACCACCATCGACAAATAACTATGGCTACACCTTC. The encoded protein is CASSPPSTNNYGYTF.

The chain uses TRBV27 and TRBJ1-6; D remains unclear. This CDR3 spans 15 amino acids. Germline-derived CDR1 and CDR2 are MNHEY and SMNVEV (reference sequence). The V and J ends lost 3 bases and 1 base respectively, with 7 bases between them. The CDR3 sequence: CASSFLSSYNSPLHF. The CDR3 DNA is TGTGCCAGCAGTTTCCTCAGTTCCTATAATTCACCCCTCCACTTT.

The chain has TRBV12-3 or TRBV12-4 and TRBJ2-1, with 7 bases identical to TRBD1. The CDR3 consists of 11 residues. J lost 12 bases, V lost 6 bases, and 5 bases had no gene match. The CDR3 nucleotides are TGTGCCAGCAGCCTACGACAGGGGCAGTTCTTC. It translates to CASSLRQGQFF.

J is TRBJ1-2 and V is TRBV10-3; weak D call: TRBD1 (5 bases). Trimming removed 6 bases at V and 3 bases at J, with 11 bases between. The CDR3 is 13 residues long. Germline-derived CDR1 and CDR2 are ENHRY and SYGVKD. The CDR3 DNA reads as TGTGCCATCAGCGAGGGGAGGGACTATGGCTACACCTTC. Translating gives CAISEGRDYGYTF.

The CDR3 reads CASSRTGGGPSYEQYF. The CDR3, as DNA: TGTGCCAGCAGCCGAACAGGGGGGGGCCCTTCCTACGAGCAGTACTTC. This chain links TRBV11-2 with TRBJ2-7; TRBD1 might be the D (8 bases). The length of the CDR3 is 16 residues. CDR1 SGHAT and CDR2 FQNNGV come from the germline V gene. V was trimmed by 5 bases and J by 1 base, leaving 18 bases between them.

The CDR3 DNA follows: TGTGCCAGCAGTGACGGGGAAGGGACAGGGGACTACACCTACGAGCAGTACTTC. It translates to CASSDGEGTGDYTYEQYF. The gene calls are TRBV6-4 and TRBJ2-7, with 10 bases lining up with TRBD1. V shed 2 bases and J 2 bases; nucleotides not matched to a gene: 12. The CDR3 extends over 18 amino acids. Germline CDR1 reads MRHNA; CDR2 reads SNTAGT.

This clone has just one count. V is TRBV6-6 and J is TRBJ2-1; 10 bases match TRBD2. V lost 8 bases and J lost 8; bases outside the gene matches: 6. The length of the CDR3 is 13 residues. Germline-derived CDR1 and CDR2 are MNHNY and SVGAGI (reference sequence). CDR3 protein: CASGLAAGHEQFF. DNA of the CDR3: TGTGCCAGCGGACTAGCGGCGGGCCATGAGCAGTTCTTC.

The V and J genes are TRBV6-5 and TRBJ2-1, with a weak D call TRBD2 (5 bases). The V gene lost 5 bases and the J gene lost 9 bases, with 11 bases spanning the gap. The germline V gene has CDR1 MNHEY and CDR2 SVGAGI. The CDR3 length is 12 residues. CDR3: CASSLDTSEQFF. CDR3 DNA: TGTGCCAGCAGTCTAGATACTAGTGAGCAGTTCTTC.

The rearrangement links TRBV3-1 (or the pseudogene TRBV3-2) to TRBJ1-1; no definite D call. This CDR3 is built from 15 residues. Germline-derived CDR1 and CDR2 are LGHDT and YNNKEL (reference sequence). V shed 0 bases and J shed 9 bases, with 17 bases lying between them. The CDR3 loop reads CASSQDPGPRGKAFF. As DNA, the CDR3 is TGTGCCAGCAGCCAAGACCCGGGTCCTCGAGGTAAAGCTTTCTTT.

The chain couples TRBV7-2 to TRBJ2-1, with 11 bases identical to TRBD2. This CDR3 has 16 residues. CDR1 SGHTA and CDR2 FQGNSA come from the germline V gene. Germline trimming cut 5 bases from V and 3 bases from J; bases unmatched to any gene: 6. CDR3 sequence: CASSLGLADNYNEQFF. The CDR3 DNA sequence: TGTGCCAGCAGCCTGGGACTAGCGGACAACTACAATGAGCAGTTCTTC.

This clone has only a few counts. The chain uses TRBV6-2 or TRBV6-3 and TRBJ1-6; TRBD1 might be the D (6 bases). V was cut by 6 bases and J by 5 bases, with 14 bases left in between. CDR1 and CDR2 from the germline V gene are MNHEY and SVGEGT. The CDR3 covers 15 residues. CDR3 protein: CASSTGIRDNSPLHF. The CDR3, as DNA: TGTGCCAGCAGCACAGGGATCCGCGATAATTCACCCCTCCACTTT.

A note on this clone: The same CDR3 is also encoded by other DNA sequences in this sample. V and J are TRBV7-2 and TRBJ1-5; maybe TRBD1 (5 bases). V gave up 3 bases and J gave up 6 bases, with 9 bases separating them. Germline V gene lookup returns CDR1 SGHTA and CDR2 FQGNSA. The CDR3 has 13 residues. CDR3 sequence reads: CASSFGQVQPQHF. Here the CDR3 DNA reads TGTGCCAGCAGCTTTGGACAAGTTCAGCCCCAGCATTTT.

This chain links TRBV28 with TRBJ1-5; weak D call: TRBD1 (6 bases). Germline V gene lookup returns CDR1 MDHEN and CDR2 SYDVKM. The CDR3 has 14 residues. V was trimmed by 6 bases and J by 5 bases, leaving 14 bases between them. The CDR3 reads CASREQGGHQPQHF. The CDR3 DNA reads TGTGCCAGCAGAGAACAGGGTGGGCATCAGCCCCAGCATTTT.

V usage is TRBV19 and J usage is TRBJ2-2; 8 bases fit TRBD1. CDR3 length: 16 residues. Per germline, CDR1 LNHDA and CDR2 SQIVND (reference sequence). Losses at the gene ends were 2 bases for V and 1 base for J; bases not matched to a gene: 3. The CDR3 loop reads CASSILTGGNTGELFF. The CDR3 DNA is TGTGCCAGTAGTATACTTACAGGGGGGAACACCGGGGAGCTGTTTTTT.

The CDR3 spells CASSSTGGEKLFF. CDR3 in DNA: TGCGCCAGCAGTTCAACAGGGGGGGAAAAACTGTTTTTT. V and J are TRBV5-1 and TRBJ1-4, with TRBD1 matching 8 bases. The ends lost 5 bases at V and 8 bases at J; junction bases unmatched: 5. This CDR3 is 13 amino acids long. From germline, CDR1 is SGHRS and CDR2 YFSETQ.

The V and J genes are TRBV7-2 and TRBJ2-2; TRBD2 matches 10 bases. The CDR3 has 16 amino acids. J lost 7 bases, V lost 2 bases, and 7 bases had no gene match. Germline values: CDR1 SGHTA, CDR2 FQGNSA. The CDR3 nucleotides are TGTGCCAGCAGCTTATCAAGCGGGGGGGCTGACGGGGAGCTGTTTTTT. This gives the protein CASSLSSGGADGELFF.

CDR3: CASSQGRGGNQPQHF. CDR3 bases: TGTGCCAGCAGCCAAGGTCGGGGGGGCAATCAGCCCCAGCATTTT. This rearrangement joins TRBV3-1 (or the pseudogene TRBV3-2) to TRBJ1-5, with D perhaps matching TRBD1 (5 bases). This CDR3 comprises 15 residues. Deletions cut 1 base from V and 2 bases from J, with 9 bases between. Germline assignment: CDR1 LGHDT and CDR2 YNNKEL (reference sequence).

The genes are TRBV7-6 and TRBJ2-6, with no clear D. The CDR3 consists of 15 residues. V was cut by 5 bases and J by 3 bases, with 11 bases left in between. The germline CDR1 and CDR2 sequences are SGHVS and FNYEAQ. CDR3 sequence reads: CASSPIPGGANVLTF. DNA for the CDR3: TGTGCCAGCAGCCCGATTCCAGGTGGGGCCAACGTCCTGACTTTC.

The rearrangement joins TRBV5-1 to TRBJ2-1; 7 nucleotides match TRBD2. The V and J ends lost 0 bases and 0 bases, in that order; junction bases with no gene match: 0. This CDR3 has 15 residues. Per germline, CDR1 SGHRS and CDR2 YFSETQ. The CDR3 DNA follows: TGCGCCAGCAGCTTGGCTAGCGGCTCCTACAATGAGCAGTTCTTC. This gives the protein CASSLASGSYNEQFF.

CDR3 nucleotide sequence: TGTGCCATCAGTGTAGAAAGGGGGTATGAAAAACTGTTTTTT. Translation gives CAISVERGYEKLFF. The chain joins TRBV10-3 to TRBJ1-4; D perhaps matches TRBD1 (6 bases). V was shortened by 4 bases and J by 6 bases, with 12 bases between the two germline ends. CDR1 and CDR2 (germline): ENHRY, SYGVKD. The CDR3 consists of 14 residues.